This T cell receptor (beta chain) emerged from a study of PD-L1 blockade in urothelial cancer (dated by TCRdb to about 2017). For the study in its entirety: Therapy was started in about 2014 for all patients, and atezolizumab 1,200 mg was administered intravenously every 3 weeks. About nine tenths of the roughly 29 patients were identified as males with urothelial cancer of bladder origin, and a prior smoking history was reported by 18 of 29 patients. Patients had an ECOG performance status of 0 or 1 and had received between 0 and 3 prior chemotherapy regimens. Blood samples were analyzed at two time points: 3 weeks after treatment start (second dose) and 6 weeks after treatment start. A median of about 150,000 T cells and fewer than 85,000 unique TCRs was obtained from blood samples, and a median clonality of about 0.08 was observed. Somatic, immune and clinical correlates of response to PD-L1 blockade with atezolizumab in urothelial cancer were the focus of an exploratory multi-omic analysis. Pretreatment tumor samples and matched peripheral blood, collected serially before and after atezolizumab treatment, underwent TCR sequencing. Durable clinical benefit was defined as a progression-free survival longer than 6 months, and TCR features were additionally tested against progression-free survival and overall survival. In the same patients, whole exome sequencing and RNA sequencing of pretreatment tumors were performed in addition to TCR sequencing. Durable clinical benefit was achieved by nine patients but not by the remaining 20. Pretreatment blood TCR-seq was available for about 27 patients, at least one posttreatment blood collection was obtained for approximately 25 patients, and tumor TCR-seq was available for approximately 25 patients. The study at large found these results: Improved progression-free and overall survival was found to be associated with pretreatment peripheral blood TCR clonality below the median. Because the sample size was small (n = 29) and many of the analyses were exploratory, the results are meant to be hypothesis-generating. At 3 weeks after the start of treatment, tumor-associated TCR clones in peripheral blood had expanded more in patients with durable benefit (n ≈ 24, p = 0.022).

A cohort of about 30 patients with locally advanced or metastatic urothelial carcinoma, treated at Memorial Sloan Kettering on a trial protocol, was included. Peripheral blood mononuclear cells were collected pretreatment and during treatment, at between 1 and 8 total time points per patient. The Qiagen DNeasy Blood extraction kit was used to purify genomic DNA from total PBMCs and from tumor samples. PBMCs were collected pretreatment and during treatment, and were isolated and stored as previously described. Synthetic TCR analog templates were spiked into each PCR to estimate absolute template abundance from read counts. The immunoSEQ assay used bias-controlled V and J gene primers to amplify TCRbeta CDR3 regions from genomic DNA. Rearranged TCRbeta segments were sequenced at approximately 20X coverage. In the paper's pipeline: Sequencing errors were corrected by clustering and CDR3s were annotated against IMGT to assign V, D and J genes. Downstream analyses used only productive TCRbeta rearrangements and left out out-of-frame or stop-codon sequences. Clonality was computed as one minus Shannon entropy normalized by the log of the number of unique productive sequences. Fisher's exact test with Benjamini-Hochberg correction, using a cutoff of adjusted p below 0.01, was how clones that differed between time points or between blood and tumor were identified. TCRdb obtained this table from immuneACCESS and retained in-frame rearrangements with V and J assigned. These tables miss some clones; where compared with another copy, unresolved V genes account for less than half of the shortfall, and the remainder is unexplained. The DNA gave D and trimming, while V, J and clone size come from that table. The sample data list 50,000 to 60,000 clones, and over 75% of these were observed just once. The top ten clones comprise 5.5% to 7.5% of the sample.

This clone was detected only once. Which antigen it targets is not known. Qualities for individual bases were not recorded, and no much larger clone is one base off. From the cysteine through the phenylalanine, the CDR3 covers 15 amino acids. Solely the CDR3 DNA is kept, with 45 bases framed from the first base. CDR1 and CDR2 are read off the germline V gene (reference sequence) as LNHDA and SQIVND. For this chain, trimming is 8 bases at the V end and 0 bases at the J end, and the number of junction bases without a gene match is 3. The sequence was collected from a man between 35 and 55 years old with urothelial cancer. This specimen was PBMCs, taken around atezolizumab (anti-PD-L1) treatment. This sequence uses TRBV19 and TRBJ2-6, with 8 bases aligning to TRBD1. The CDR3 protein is CASVTGGSGANVLTF. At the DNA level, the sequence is TGTGCCAGTGTTACAGGGGGCTCTGGGGCCAACGTCCTGACTTTC.